This is a list of T cell receptor beta chains from one sample in a study of T cell repertoires in aging, cancer and after chemotherapy. TCRdb ran MiXCR on the multiplex PCR reads and lists one entry per CDR3 protein. The data show under 9,000 distinct CDR3 sequences, about 30% seen once. The sequenced sample consisted of blood. Receptors were obtained from a human donor with a blood cancer. The CDR3 runs from the conserved cysteine through the conserved F or W. A D gene is named only where the DNA matches it firmly. Clone size is shown for a subset of rows, as once, few, many or a class of expanded clone.

clone_size: few
j_call: TRBJ1-2
v_call: TRBV27
d_call: NA
cdr3_aa: CASSLSGDGYGYTF
cdr3_nt: TGTGCCAGCAGTTTATCTGGGGATGGCTATGGCTACACCTTC

clone_size: medium-sized
j_call: TRBJ2-6
v_call: TRBV12-3/TRBV12-4
d_call: NA
cdr3_aa: CASTPESGANVLTF
cdr3_nt: TGTGCCAGCACGCCCGAGTCTGGGGCCAACGTCCTGACTTTC

clone_size: few
j_call: TRBJ1-6
v_call: TRBV7-2
d_call: NA
cdr3_aa: CASSSRARENSPLHF
cdr3_nt: TGTGCCAGCAGCTCCCGCGCCAGGGAGAATTCACCCCTCCACTTT

clone_size: medium-sized
j_call: TRBJ1-1
v_call: TRBV6-2/TRBV6-3
d_call: NA
cdr3_aa: CASSYEENTEAFF
cdr3_nt: TGTGCCAGCAGTTATGAAGAGAACACTGAAGCTTTCTTT

clone_size: NA
j_call: TRBJ1-6
v_call: TRBV13
d_call: NA
cdr3_aa: CASSFAGSRTTYNSPLHF
cdr3_nt: TGTGCCAGCAGCTTCGCAGGGTCACGTACCACCTATAATTCACCCCTCCACTTT

clone_size: few
j_call: TRBJ1-3
v_call: TRBV10-3
d_call: NA
cdr3_aa: CAISEGPLAGNTIYF
cdr3_nt: TGTGCCATCAGTGAGGGACCTCTTGCGGGAAACACCATATATTTT

clone_size: medium-sized
j_call: TRBJ2-3
v_call: TRBV19
d_call: NA
cdr3_aa: CASSIHGTDQYF
cdr3_nt: TGTGCCAGTAGTATCCACGGTACAGATCAGTATTTT

clone_size: few
j_call: TRBJ2-3
v_call: TRBV15
d_call: NA
cdr3_aa: CATSRDEIVTDTQYF
cdr3_nt: TGTGCCACCAGCAGAGATGAAATTGTCACAGATACGCAGTATTTT

clone_size: medium-sized
j_call: TRBJ2-3
v_call: TRBV10-3
d_call: TRBD2
cdr3_aa: CAIKGLPDTDTQYF
cdr3_nt: TGTGCCATCAAGGGACTACCAGACACAGATACGCAGTATTTT

clone_size: few
j_call: TRBJ2-7
v_call: TRBV12-3/TRBV12-4
d_call: NA
cdr3_aa: CASSLQAGLTYEQYF
cdr3_nt: TGTGCCAGCAGTTTACAAGCCGGGTTAACCTACGAGCAGTACTTC

clone_size: NA
j_call: TRBJ2-5
v_call: TRBV23-1
d_call: TRBD2
cdr3_aa: CASSQLRRGGKRREETQYF
cdr3_nt: TGCGCCAGCAGTCAACTCCGGCGGGGGGGAAAACGACGGGAAGAGACCCAGTACTTC

clone_size: NA
j_call: TRBJ2-5
v_call: TRBV6-2/TRBV6-3
d_call: NA
cdr3_aa: CASRLPGGTETQYF
cdr3_nt: TGTGCCAGCAGGCTACCTGGGGGGACCGAGACCCAGTACTTC

clone_size: NA
j_call: TRBJ1-2
v_call: TRBV18
d_call: NA
cdr3_aa: CASSPGTGAIGYGYTF
cdr3_nt: TGTGCCAGCTCACCGGGAACCGGGGCGATTGGGTATGGCTACACCTTC

clone_size: medium-sized
j_call: TRBJ1-2
v_call: TRBV19
d_call: NA
cdr3_aa: CATREGNYGYTF
cdr3_nt: TGTGCCACCCGGGAGGGGAACTATGGCTACACCTTC

clone_size: NA
j_call: TRBJ1-1
v_call: TRBV5-1
d_call: NA
cdr3_aa: CASSSGGGPAFF
cdr3_nt: TGCGCCAGCAGCTCTGGAGGCGGCCCGGCTTTCTTT

clone_size: NA
j_call: TRBJ2-2
v_call: TRBV18
d_call: TRBD1
cdr3_aa: CASSQSRDRVIAGELFF
cdr3_nt: TGTGCCAGCTCCCAATCCCGGGACAGGGTAATCGCCGGGGAGCTGTTTTTT

clone_size: few
j_call: TRBJ2-7
v_call: TRBV4-2
d_call: TRBD1
cdr3_aa: CASQGAPKYEQYF
cdr3_nt: TGTGCCAGCCAGGGGGCGCCGAAATACGAGCAGTACTTC

clone_size: NA
j_call: TRBJ2-1
v_call: TRBV18
d_call: NA
cdr3_aa: CASSDGPGVMEQFF
cdr3_nt: TGTGCCAGCTCAGACGGCCCCGGAGTGATGGAGCAGTTCTTC

clone_size: NA
j_call: TRBJ2-2
v_call: TRBV13
d_call: TRBD1
cdr3_aa: CASSSWTGANTGELFF
cdr3_nt: TGCGCCAGCAGCTCCTGGACAGGGGCGAACACCGGGGAGCTGTTTTTT

clone_size: NA
j_call: TRBJ2-6
v_call: TRBV4-3
d_call: NA
cdr3_aa: CASSQHSGNVLTF
cdr3_nt: TGCGCCAGCAGCCAACACAGCGGGAACGTCCTGACTTTC

clone_size: NA
j_call: TRBJ1-2
v_call: TRBV5-5
d_call: TRBD1
cdr3_aa: CASSLVQMGQGGGGYTF
cdr3_nt: TGTGCCAGCAGCTTGGTCCAAATGGGACAGGGGGGAGGAGGCTACACCTTC

clone_size: few
j_call: TRBJ2-7
v_call: TRBV18
d_call: TRBD1
cdr3_aa: CASSSGPGTGLGYEQYF
cdr3_nt: TGTGCCAGCTCATCGGGGCCGGGGACAGGGCTCGGCTACGAGCAGTACTTC

clone_size: NA
j_call: TRBJ1-3
v_call: TRBV7-9
d_call: TRBD1
cdr3_aa: CASSPGTGVFSGNTIYF
cdr3_nt: TGTGCCAGCAGCCCCGGGACAGGGGTGTTCTCTGGAAACACCATATATTTT

clone_size: few
j_call: TRBJ2-7
v_call: TRBV18
d_call: NA
cdr3_aa: CASSALGDGTLEQYF
cdr3_nt: TGTGCCAGCTCAGCACTTGGCGACGGTACTTTGGAGCAGTACTTC

clone_size: few
j_call: TRBJ1-4
v_call: TRBV7-2
d_call: NA
cdr3_aa: CASSLQGHGNEKLFF
cdr3_nt: TGTGCCAGCAGCTTACAGGGGCACGGTAATGAAAAACTGTTTTTT

clone_size: NA
j_call: TRBJ1-4
v_call: TRBV11-3
d_call: TRBD1
cdr3_aa: CASSLHRDRGSTNEKLFF
cdr3_nt: TGTGCCAGCAGCTTGCACCGGGACAGGGGGTCAACTAATGAAAAACTGTTTTTT

clone_size: few
j_call: TRBJ2-6
v_call: TRBV24-1
d_call: NA
cdr3_aa: CATSDSTGSGANVLTF
cdr3_nt: TGTGCCACCAGTGATTCGACGGGGAGTGGGGCCAACGTCCTGACTTTC

clone_size: medium-sized
j_call: TRBJ1-2
v_call: TRBV15
d_call: TRBD1
cdr3_aa: CATSRLSGQGGYTF
cdr3_nt: TGTGCCACCAGCAGACTCTCGGGACAGGGAGGCTACACCTTC

clone_size: few
j_call: TRBJ1-4
v_call: TRBV24-1
d_call: NA
cdr3_aa: CATGVRPDEKLFF
cdr3_nt: TGTGCCACCGGGGTGCGACCTGATGAAAAACTGTTTTTT

clone_size: few
j_call: TRBJ1-4
v_call: TRBV5-4
d_call: NA
cdr3_aa: CASSSSGRANEKLFF
cdr3_nt: TGTGCCAGCAGCTCGAGCGGACGGGCTAATGAAAAACTGTTTTTT

clone_size: few
j_call: TRBJ2-1
v_call: TRBV5-4
d_call: TRBD1
cdr3_aa: CASSSGQGYRRFF
cdr3_nt: TGTGCCAGCAGCTCGGGACAGGGTTATCGACGGTTCTTC

clone_size: NA
j_call: TRBJ2-3
v_call: TRBV10-3
d_call: NA
cdr3_aa: CAISESEEGGTDTQYF
cdr3_nt: TGTGCCATCAGTGAGTCGGAGGAAGGGGGCACAGATACGCAGTATTTT

clone_size: few
j_call: TRBJ2-1
v_call: TRBV5-1
d_call: NA
cdr3_aa: CASSLEPYMSYNEQFF
cdr3_nt: TGCGCCAGCAGCTTGGAACCCTATATGTCCTACAATGAGCAGTTCTTC

clone_size: NA
j_call: TRBJ2-7
v_call: TRBV5-1
d_call: NA
cdr3_aa: CASSVETSYEQYF
cdr3_nt: TGCGCCAGCAGCGTGGAGACATCCTACGAGCAGTACTTC

clone_size: NA
j_call: TRBJ1-2
v_call: TRBV30
d_call: TRBD1
cdr3_aa: CACSTPGQRIYTF
cdr3_nt: TGTGCCTGTTCCACGCCGGGACAGCGGATATACACCTTC

clone_size: few
j_call: TRBJ2-3
v_call: TRBV24-1
d_call: NA
cdr3_aa: CATGETETDTQYF
cdr3_nt: TGTGCCACCGGCGAAACAGAGACAGATACGCAGTATTTT

clone_size: medium-sized
j_call: TRBJ2-3
v_call: TRBV6-4
d_call: TRBD2
cdr3_aa: CASSSGGTDTQYF
cdr3_nt: TGTGCCAGCAGTAGCGGGGGCACAGATACGCAGTATTTT

clone_size: NA
j_call: TRBJ2-2
v_call: TRBV24-1
d_call: TRBD1
cdr3_aa: CATSDPRDSSTGELFF
cdr3_nt: TGTGCCACCAGTGATCCCCGGGACAGCTCCACCGGGGAGCTGTTTTTT

clone_size: NA
j_call: TRBJ2-7
v_call: TRBV19
d_call: NA
cdr3_aa: CACSHQVSYEQYF
cdr3_nt: TGTGCCTGTAGTCACCAGGTCTCCTACGAGCAGTACTTC

clone_size: NA
j_call: TRBJ1-4
v_call: TRBV20-1
d_call: NA
cdr3_aa: CSASNLRALRGEKLFF
cdr3_nt: TGCAGTGCTAGCAATCTTCGGGCCCTGAGAGGTGAAAAACTGTTTTTT

clone_size: medium-sized
j_call: TRBJ1-1
v_call: TRBV19
d_call: TRBD1
cdr3_aa: CASSTPGQGEAFF
cdr3_nt: TGTGCCAGTAGTACACCTGGACAGGGCGAAGCTTTCTTT

clone_size: few
j_call: TRBJ1-2
v_call: TRBV6-2/TRBV6-3
d_call: NA
cdr3_aa: CASSYRPPNYGYTF
cdr3_nt: TGTGCCAGCAGTTACCGCCCGCCTAACTATGGCTACACCTTC

clone_size: few
j_call: TRBJ1-6
v_call: TRBV6-2/TRBV6-3
d_call: NA
cdr3_aa: CASSGPGGLWTLHF
cdr3_nt: TGTGCCAGCAGTGGACCCGGTGGATTGTGGACCCTCCACTTT

clone_size: NA
j_call: TRBJ1-1
v_call: TRBV7-6
d_call: TRBD1
cdr3_aa: CASSLLPTGGEGNRAFF
cdr3_nt: TGTGCCAGCAGCTTACTCCCGACAGGGGGCGAGGGTAACAGGGCTTTCTTT

clone_size: NA
j_call: TRBJ2-3
v_call: TRBV20-1
d_call: TRBD2
cdr3_aa: CSARDSGGAADTQYF
cdr3_nt: TGCAGTGCTAGAGATAGCGGGGGGGCCGCAGATACGCAGTATTTT

clone_size: few
j_call: TRBJ1-4
v_call: TRBV5-6
d_call: NA
cdr3_aa: CASSFGQSHEKLFF
cdr3_nt: TGTGCCAGCAGCTTCGGACAGTCCCATGAAAAACTGTTTTTT

clone_size: NA
j_call: TRBJ2-3
v_call: TRBV19
d_call: TRBD2
cdr3_aa: CASSLGTSGGPDTQYF
cdr3_nt: TGTGCCAGTAGCCTCGGGACTAGCGGGGGGCCAGATACGCAGTATTTT

clone_size: NA
j_call: TRBJ2-1
v_call: TRBV5-5
d_call: TRBD2
cdr3_aa: CASSLSAGGYNEQFF
cdr3_nt: TGTGCCAGCAGCTTAAGTGCGGGGGGCTACAATGAGCAGTTCTTC

clone_size: few
j_call: TRBJ1-2
v_call: TRBV18
d_call: NA
cdr3_aa: CASSLNGAEGGYTF
cdr3_nt: TGTGCCAGCTCCCTCAATGGGGCAGAGGGTGGCTACACCTTC

clone_size: NA
j_call: TRBJ2-1
v_call: TRBV12-3/TRBV12-4
d_call: TRBD2
cdr3_aa: CASSFWRGANEQFF
cdr3_nt: TGTGCCAGCAGTTTCTGGCGGGGGGCTAATGAGCAGTTCTTC